The 15 T cell receptor beta chains in this list originate from one sample, sequenced in a study of T-cell reconstitution after alpha-beta-depleted transplantation in children. The authors prepared the TCRbeta library with unique molecular identifiers. From the PCR reads, TCRdb called clonotypes with MiXCR, one entry per CDR3 protein. The sample consists of roughly 790,000 distinct CDR3 sequences, 16% of them appearing once. The source material was PBMCs, mostly from graft donor cells, sampled 360 days after TCRalphabeta/CD19-depleted stem cell transplant. These receptors originate from a male patient aged 10 to 17 who had a stem cell transplant for acute lymphoblastic leukemia, so the T cells may come from the graft donor.

This clonotype was detected many times. This chain connects TRBV7-9 to TRBJ2-2; D remains unclear. The CDR3 is made up of 17 amino acids. Trimming took 2 bases from V and 0 from J, leaving 13 bases between them. Germline CDR1 and CDR2: SEHNR and FQNEAQ (reference sequence). CDR3 DNA: TGTGCCAGCAGCTTAAGTCGCTCCCGGTCGAACACCGGGGAGCTGTTTTTT. Protein product: CASSLSRSRSNTGELFF.

The chain links TRBV4-1 to TRBJ2-1; 7 bases map to TRBD2. This CDR3 contains 12 residues. Germline V lookup: CDR1 MGHRA, CDR2 YSYEKL. Unmatched junction bases numbered 4, after V lost 5 bases and J lost 9 bases. The CDR3 DNA reads as TGCGCCAGCAGCTTTACTAGCGTTGAGCAGTTCTTC. Encoded protein: CASSFTSVEQFF.

This clonotype was picked up a small number of times. The V and J genes are TRBV27 and TRBJ2-5; the D gene is possibly TRBD1 (7 bases). Germline CDR1 reads MNHEY; CDR2 reads SMNVEV (reference sequence). The CDR3 contains 14 residues. Trimming cost V 4 bases and J 1 base, with 10 bases left between them. The CDR3 DNA is TGTGCCAGCAGTTGGGGGGACAGCCAAGAGACCCAGTACTTC. Its translation: CASSWGDSQETQYF.

This clonotype appeared many times. The chain combines TRBV5-6 with TRBJ2-5, with TRBD1 identical over 7 bases. Losses at the gene ends were 4 bases for V and 2 bases for J; bases not matched to a gene: 5. This CDR3 is built from 14 residues. CDR1 is SGHDT and CDR2 is YYEEEE in the germline V gene. CDR3 sequence (DNA): TGTGCCAGCAGCGGTACAGGGGATCAAGAGACCCAGTACTTC. It translates to CASSGTGDQETQYF.

This chain links TRBV12-3 or TRBV12-4 with TRBJ2-1; 7 bases are shared with TRBD2. V was pared by 10 bases and J by 9 bases, with 9 bases of the junction left unmatched. This CDR3 has 12 residues. The CDR3 here is CAIPGEGSEQFF. The CDR3 region has the DNA TGTGCCATCCCCGGGGAGGGCAGTGAGCAGTTCTTC.

This clonotype was detected only a few times. This chain links TRBV6-1 with TRBJ2-7, with 7 positions matching TRBD1. J gave up 4 bases and V 5 bases, and 11 bases lay outside the gene matches. The CDR3 is 15 amino acids. Germline-derived CDR1 and CDR2 are MNHNS and SASEGT. CDR3 sequence (DNA): TGTGCCAGCAGTACGCTCGGGACAGCCCGGTACGAGCAGTACTTC. The encoded protein is CASSTLGTARYEQYF.

V gene TRBV18 combines with J gene TRBJ2-1, with D maybe TRBD2 (6 bases). Trimming pared 6 bases from V and 3 bases from J, leaving 12 bases between. This CDR3 has 14 residues. CDR1 and CDR2 from the germline V gene are KGHSH and LQKENI. The CDR3 DNA reads TGTGCCAGCTCTGCGGAGACTAGCTACAATGAGCAGTTCTTC. It codes for CASSAETSYNEQFF.

This clonotype appeared a few times. In nucleotides, the CDR3 is TGTGCCAGCAGTTTCGTAGACGGCGGAATCACTGAAGCTTTCTTT. Protein sequence: CASSFVDGGITEAFF. The rearrangement joins TRBV27 to TRBJ1-1, with D hard to call. V lost 3 bases and J lost 4, with 15 bases in between. The CDR3 totals 15 residues. CDR1 and CDR2 (germline): MNHEY, SMNVEV (reference sequence).

This chain uses TRBV5-1 with TRBJ1-5, with TRBD1 matching 9 bases. In germline, CDR1 is SGHRS, CDR2 YFSETQ. J lost 4 bases, V lost 0 bases, and 2 bases had no gene match. The CDR3 is made up of 15 amino acids. The chain's CDR3 is CASSLGDRANQPQHF. In DNA, the CDR3 is TGCGCCAGCAGCTTGGGGGACAGGGCGAATCAGCCCCAGCATTTT.

The chain carries TRBV5-1 and TRBJ2-7; TRBD2 might be the D (6 bases). The CDR3 is 15 amino acids. The V gene lost 4 bases and the J gene lost 6 bases, with 20 bases spanning the gap. Germline CDR1 and CDR2: SGHRS and YFSETQ. CDR3 residues: CASSERDSALGEQYF. The DNA for the CDR3 is TGCGCCAGCAGCGAACGGGACTCCGCTCTGGGCGAGCAGTACTTC.

This clonotype was counted between two and nine times. The V and J genes are TRBV7-2 and TRBJ1-1, with D possibly matching TRBD1 (6 bases). In germline, CDR1 is SGHTA, CDR2 FQGNSA. This CDR3 is built from 15 residues. The V gene lost 2 bases and the J gene lost 0 bases, with 10 bases spanning the gap. In nucleotides, the CDR3 is TGTGCCAGCAGCTTATATGGACAGTTGAACACTGAAGCTTTCTTT. Translating gives CASSLYGQLNTEAFF.

This clonotype showed up many times. The chain couples TRBV6-5 to TRBJ2-2; D is ambiguous. The germline gives CDR1 MNHEY, CDR2 SVGAGI. CDR3 length: 12 residues. Trimming shortened V by 7 bases and J by 1 base, and 4 bases separated the two germline ends. The chain's CDR3 is CASTGNTGELFF. DNA of the CDR3: TGTGCCAGCACAGGGAACACCGGGGAGCTGTTTTTT.

The chain uses TRBV25-1 and TRBJ2-7; TRBD2 is a possible D gene (6 bases). The CDR3 contains 15 residues. V was clipped by 2 bases and J by 0 bases, with 11 bases between them. Germline CDR1 reads MGHDK; CDR2 reads SYGVNS. The chain's CDR3 is CASSERGLSSYEQYF. As DNA, the CDR3 is TGTGCCAGCAGTGAAAGGGGACTGAGCTCCTACGAGCAGTACTTC.

This clonotype was picked up a small number of times. J is TRBJ1-4 and V is TRBV4-2; D remains unclear. Germline assignment: CDR1 LGHNA and CDR2 YNFKEQ. Trimming took 1 base from V and 0 from J, leaving 9 bases between them. This CDR3 has 16 residues. The CDR3 sequence is CASSQAKDATNEKLFF. DNA of the CDR3: TGTGCCAGCAGCCAAGCTAAGGATGCAACTAATGAAAAACTGTTTTTT.

A single count supports this clonotype. The gene calls are TRBV20-1 and TRBJ1-2; D unclear. Trimming cost V 5 bases and J 6 bases, with 4 bases left between them. Germline loops: CDR1 DFQATT, CDR2 SNEGSKA (reference sequence). The CDR3 is 9 residues long. CDR3 protein: CSAPDGYTF. In DNA form, the CDR3 reads TGCAGTGCTCCAGATGGCTACACCTTC.